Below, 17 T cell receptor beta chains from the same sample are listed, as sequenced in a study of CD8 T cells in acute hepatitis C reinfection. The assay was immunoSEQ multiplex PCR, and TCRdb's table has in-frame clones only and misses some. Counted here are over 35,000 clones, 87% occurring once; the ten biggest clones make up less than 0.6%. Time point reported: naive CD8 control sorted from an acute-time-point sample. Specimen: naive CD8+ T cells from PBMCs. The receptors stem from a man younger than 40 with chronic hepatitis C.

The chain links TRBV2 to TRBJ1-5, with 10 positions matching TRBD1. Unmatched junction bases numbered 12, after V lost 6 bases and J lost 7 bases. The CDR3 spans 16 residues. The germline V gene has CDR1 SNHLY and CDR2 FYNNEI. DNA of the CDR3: TGTGCCAGCAGGATTGACAGGGGGCTGAGTGGCCAGCCCCAGCATTTT. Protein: CASRIDRGLSGQPQHF. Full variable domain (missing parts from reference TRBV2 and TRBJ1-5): EPEVTQTPSHQVTQMGQEVILRCVPISNHLYFYWYRQILGQKVEFLVSFYNNEISEKSEIFDDQFSVERPDGSNFTLKIRSTKLEDSAMYFCASRIDRGLSGQPQHFGDGTRLSIL.

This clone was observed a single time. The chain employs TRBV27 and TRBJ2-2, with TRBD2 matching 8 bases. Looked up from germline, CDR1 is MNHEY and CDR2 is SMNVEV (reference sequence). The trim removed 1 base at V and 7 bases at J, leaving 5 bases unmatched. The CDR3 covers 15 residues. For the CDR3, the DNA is TGTGCCAGCAGTTTATTAGGAGCGGGAGACGGGGAGCTGTTTTTT. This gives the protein CASSLLGAGDGELFF.

CDR3 in DNA: TGTGCCAGCAGCTTCGCAGCTAGCGGGACGTACGAGCAGTACTTC. It translates to CASSFAASGTYEQYF. The V call is TRBV7-9, the J call TRBJ2-7; 9 bases fit TRBD2. The germline CDR1 and CDR2 sequences are SEHNR and FQNEAQ (reference sequence). V was clipped by 3 bases and J by 4 bases; unmatched bases: 7. This CDR3 spans 15 amino acids.

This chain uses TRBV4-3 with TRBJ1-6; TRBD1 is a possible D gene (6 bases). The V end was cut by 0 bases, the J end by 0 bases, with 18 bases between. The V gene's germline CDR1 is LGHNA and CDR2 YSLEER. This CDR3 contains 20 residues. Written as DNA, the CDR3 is TGCGCCAGCAGCCAAGATCGGACAGCGATTTCTAGCTCCTATAATTCACCCCTCCACTTT. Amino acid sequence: CASSQDRTAISSSYNSPLHF.

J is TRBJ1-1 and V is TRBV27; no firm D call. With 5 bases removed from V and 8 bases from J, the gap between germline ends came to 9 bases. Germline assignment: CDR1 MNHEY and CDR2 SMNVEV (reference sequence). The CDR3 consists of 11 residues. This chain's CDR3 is CASSRLGEAFF. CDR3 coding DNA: TGTGCCAGCAGTCGCTTAGGAGAAGCTTTCTTT.

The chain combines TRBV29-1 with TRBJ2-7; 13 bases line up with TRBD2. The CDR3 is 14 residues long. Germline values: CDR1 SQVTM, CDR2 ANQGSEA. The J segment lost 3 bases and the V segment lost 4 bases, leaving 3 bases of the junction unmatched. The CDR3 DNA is TGCAGCGTTGGGGGGACTAGCGGGGTCTACGAGCAGTACTTC. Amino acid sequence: CSVGGTSGVYEQYF.

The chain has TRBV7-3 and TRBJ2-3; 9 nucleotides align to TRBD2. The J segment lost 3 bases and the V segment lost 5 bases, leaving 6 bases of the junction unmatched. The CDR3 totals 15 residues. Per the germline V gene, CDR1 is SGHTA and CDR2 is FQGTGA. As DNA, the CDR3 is TGTGCCAGCAGCATTAGCGGGGGCGGGACAGATACGCAGTATTTT. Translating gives CASSISGGGTDTQYF.

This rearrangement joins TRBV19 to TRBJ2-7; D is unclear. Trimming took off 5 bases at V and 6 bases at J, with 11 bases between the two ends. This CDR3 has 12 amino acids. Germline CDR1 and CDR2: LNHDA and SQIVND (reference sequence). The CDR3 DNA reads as TGTGCCAGTAGTTCCACAGCCTCCGAGCAGTACTTC. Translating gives CASSSTASEQYF.

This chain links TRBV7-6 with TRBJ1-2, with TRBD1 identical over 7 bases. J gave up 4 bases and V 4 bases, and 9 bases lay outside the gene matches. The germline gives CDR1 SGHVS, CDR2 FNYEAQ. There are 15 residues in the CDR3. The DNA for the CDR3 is TGTGCCAGCAGCTCAGGGGGAGGGCCCGGCTATGGCTACACCTTC. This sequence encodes CASSSGGGPGYGYTF. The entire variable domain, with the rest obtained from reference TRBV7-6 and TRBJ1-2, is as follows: GAGVSQSPRYKVTKRGQDVALRCDPISGHVSLYWYRQALGQGPEFLTYFNYEAQQDKSGLPNDRFSAERPEGSISTLTIQRTEQRDSAMYRCASSSGGGPGYGYTFGSGTRLTVV.

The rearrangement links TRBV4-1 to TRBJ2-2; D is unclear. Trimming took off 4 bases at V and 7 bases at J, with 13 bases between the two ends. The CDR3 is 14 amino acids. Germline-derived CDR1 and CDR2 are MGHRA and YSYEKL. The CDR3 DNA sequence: TGCGCCAGCAGCCCGGACGTCATGGTCGGGGAGCTGTTTTTT. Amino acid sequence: CASSPDVMVGELFF.

CDR3 in DNA: TGTGCCAGCAGCCAAGCAAGTGGCAGGATCTATGGCTACACCTTC. Its protein is CASSQASGRIYGYTF. The rearrangement links TRBV14 to TRBJ1-2; D is unresolved. Trimming shortened V by 1 base and J by 4 bases, and 13 bases separated the two germline ends. The CDR3 runs 15 residues. Germline V gene sequence: CDR1 SGHDN, CDR2 FVKESK.

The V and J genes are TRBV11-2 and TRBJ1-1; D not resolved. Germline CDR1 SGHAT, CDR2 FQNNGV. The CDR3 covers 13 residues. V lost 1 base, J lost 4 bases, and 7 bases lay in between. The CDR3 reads CASSLGRGTEAFF. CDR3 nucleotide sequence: TGTGCCAGCAGCTTAGGGCGCGGCACTGAAGCTTTCTTT.

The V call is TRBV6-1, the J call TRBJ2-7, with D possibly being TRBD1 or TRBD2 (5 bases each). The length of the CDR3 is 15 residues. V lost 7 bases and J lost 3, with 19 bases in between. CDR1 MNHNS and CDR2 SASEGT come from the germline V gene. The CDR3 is CASTQNRDPGYEQYF. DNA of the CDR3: TGTGCCAGCACCCAGAACCGGGACCCAGGCTACGAGCAGTACTTC.

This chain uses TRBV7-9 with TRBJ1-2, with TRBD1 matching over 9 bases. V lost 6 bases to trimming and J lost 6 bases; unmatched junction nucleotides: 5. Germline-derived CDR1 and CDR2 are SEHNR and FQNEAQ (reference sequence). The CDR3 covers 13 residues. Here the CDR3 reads CASSQQGADGYTF. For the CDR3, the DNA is TGTGCCAGCAGTCAACAGGGGGCGGATGGCTACACCTTC.

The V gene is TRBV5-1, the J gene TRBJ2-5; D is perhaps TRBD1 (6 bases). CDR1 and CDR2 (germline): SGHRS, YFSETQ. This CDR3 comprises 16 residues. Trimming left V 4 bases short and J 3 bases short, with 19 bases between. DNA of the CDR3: TGCGCCAGCAGCCCGTCCCCGGGACACCTCAAAGAGACCCAGTACTTC. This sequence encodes CASSPSPGHLKETQYF.

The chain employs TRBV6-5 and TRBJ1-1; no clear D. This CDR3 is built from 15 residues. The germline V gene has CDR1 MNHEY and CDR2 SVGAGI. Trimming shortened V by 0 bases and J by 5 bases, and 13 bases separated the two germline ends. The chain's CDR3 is CASSYSRVLRTEAFF. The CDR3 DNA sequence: TGTGCCAGCAGTTACTCGCGGGTCCTCCGGACTGAAGCTTTCTTT.

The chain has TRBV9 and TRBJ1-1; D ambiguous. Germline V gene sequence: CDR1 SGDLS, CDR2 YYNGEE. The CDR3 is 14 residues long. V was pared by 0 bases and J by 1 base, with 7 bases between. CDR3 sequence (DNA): TGTGCCAGCAGCGTAGAGGCGGCGAACACTGAAGCTTTCTTT. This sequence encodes CASSVEAANTEAFF.